This TCR beta chain was sequenced in a study of regulatory T cells in long-lasting Graves disease. Time point described: newly diagnosed GD, antithyroid drugs for less than 3 months. PBMC-derived RNA was used for the TCR library. Many counts were recorded for this clonotype. Its target is unknown. Study results and caveats: With 2,500 to 3,500 shared public clonotypes, persistent patients exceeded new patients, who shared more than 900. It is possible that accuracy was reduced by the small size of the sample.

Both iRepertoire HTBI primers and Arm-PCR of CDR3 regions were used to build the TCR beta libraries. MiXCR was run by TCRdb on the multiplex PCR reads, yielding one entry per CDR3 protein. The data show 620,000 or so distinct CDR3 sequences, roughly 15% seen once. The CDR3 is 14 residues long. Germline V gene data show CDR1 as DFQATT and CDR2 as SNEGSKA (reference sequence). The ends lost 5 bases at V and 9 bases at J; junction bases unmatched: 10. The data also belong to a second study, concerning T cells in Graves' hyperthyroidism and ophthalmopathy. Per that paper: Uncontrolled infections, other autoimmune diseases, pregnancy or lactation led to exclusion of patients. Most thyroid clonotypes expanded above 0.001 appeared in blood too.

V and J are TRBV20-1 and TRBJ2-3; 11 bases align to TRBD1. This TCR derives from a woman aged 25 to 39 with Graves disease. Sequencing was performed on peripheral blood mononuclear cells (PBMCs), taken at new diagnosis, from a patient treated with antithyroid drugs. The DNA of the CDR3 is TGCAGTGCTGAAGGACAGGGGGCGTTTGGGACGCAGTATTTT. This encodes CSAEGQGAFGTQYF.